The 24 T cell receptor beta chains below come from one sample, sequenced in a study of cytomegalovirus exposure and HLA in healthy donors. Amplification used 60 Vbeta primers and 13 Jbeta primers. Profiled with immunoSEQ multiplex PCR; TCRdb holds only in-frame clones, not every one. The sample lists about 120,000 clones; 77% were seen once. Sequencing was carried out using PBMCs. These receptors originate from a man aged 40-49 years in good health and CMV-seropositive.

Regarding this clone: This specimen includes other DNA sequences encoding the same CDR3. The rearrangement joins TRBV7-6 to TRBJ1-1, with D perhaps matching TRBD1 (5 bases). The ends were cut back, 1 base at V and 5 bases at J, with 8 bases in the middle. The CDR3 consists of 13 residues. Germline V gives CDR1 SGHVS, CDR2 FNYEAQ. CDR3 residues: CASSLGGVTEAFF. The DNA for the CDR3 is TGTGCCAGCAGCTTAGGGGGGGTTACTGAAGCTTTCTTT.

This chain links TRBV5-1 with TRBJ2-7; possible D gene TRBD1, 6 bases. Between the trimmed V and J ends, which lost 2 bases and 4 bases, there was a span of 16 bases. CDR1 and CDR2 (germline): SGHRS, YFSETQ. The CDR3 extends over 15 amino acids. Here the CDR3 reads CASSLAGVGPYEQYF. Here the CDR3 DNA reads TGCGCCAGCAGCTTAGCAGGGGTGGGTCCGTACGAGCAGTACTTC.

The J gene is TRBJ2-5, the V gene TRBV12-2; TRBD2 reflects the table's D call only, with no check against the DNA. TRBV12-2 is assigned pseudogene status. The CDR3 loop spans 17 amino acids. CDR3 amino acids: CASRLEPRGWSQETQYF. The CDR3 DNA sequence: TGTGCAAGTCGCTTAGAACCCCGGGGATGGAGCCAAGAGACCCAGTACTTC.

The gene calls are TRBV15 and TRBJ2-1; D is unclear. CDR3 length: 15 residues. V gave up 0 bases and J gave up 7 bases, with 13 bases separating them. Germline V gene data show CDR1 as LNHNV and CDR2 as YYDKDF (reference sequence). Here the CDR3 reads CATSRDKVRSNEQFF. The CDR3, as DNA: TGTGCCACCAGCAGAGATAAAGTTCGGTCGAATGAGCAGTTCTTC.

This rearrangement joins TRBV28 to TRBJ1-1; D call uncertain. V shed 6 bases and J shed 7 bases, with 6 bases lying between them. The CDR3 extends over 10 amino acids. CDR1 MDHEN and CDR2 SYDVKM come from the germline V gene. The CDR3 bases are TGTGCCAGCAGCTACGTTGAAGCTTTCTTT. The encoded protein is CASSYVEAFF.

The gene calls are TRBV20-1 and TRBJ1-2, with D unresolved. CDR1 is DFQATT, CDR2 SNEGSKA, per germline (reference sequence). The ends were cut back, 2 bases at V and 2 bases at J, with 3 bases in the middle. There are 11 residues in the CDR3. CDR3 loop: CSARSNYGYTF. The CDR3 nucleotides are TGCAGTGCTAGAAGCAACTATGGCTACACCTTC.

This rearrangement joins TRBV27 to TRBJ2-7, with TRBD2 as a possible D gene (5 bases). Deletions cut 5 bases from V and 3 bases from J, with 17 bases between. Germline loops: CDR1 MNHEY, CDR2 SMNVEV (reference sequence). CDR3 length: 15 residues. CDR3 loop: CASSTRWESLYEQYF. As DNA, the CDR3 is TGTGCCAGCAGTACCCGTTGGGAGTCTCTCTACGAGCAGTACTTC.

This chain joins TRBV7-9 and TRBJ2-5; 8 bases line up with TRBD1. This CDR3 is 15 amino acids long. Germline-derived CDR1 and CDR2 are SEHNR and FQNEAQ (reference sequence). The V segment lost 5 bases and the J segment 6 bases; nucleotides outside the gene matches: 11. The CDR3 sequence is CASSRRGQGRQTQYF. The CDR3 region has the DNA TGTGCCAGCAGCCGCAGGGGGCAGGGGAGGCAGACCCAGTACTTC.

This chain links TRBV5-8 with TRBJ1-6; D may be TRBD1 (6 bases). CDR1 and CDR2 (germline): SGHTS, YDEGEE. The CDR3 contains 19 residues. The ends were cut back, 1 base at V and 12 bases at J, with 29 bases in the middle. The CDR3 bases are TGTGCCAGCAGCTTGTCTGGGACAACTAAAGAGAAATTCAGGCTACCCCTCCACTTT. This gives the protein CASSLSGTTKEKFRLPLHF.

J is TRBJ2-4 and V is TRBV2; 7 bases align to TRBD1. Trimming at V came to 9 bases and at J to 0 bases, leaving 5 bases not matched to a gene. Germline CDR1 and CDR2: SNHLY and FYNNEI. The CDR3 extends over 14 amino acids. CDR3: CARGTVLAKNIQYF. CDR3 nucleotide sequence: TGTGCCAGGGGGACAGTTCTAGCCAAAAACATTCAGTACTTC.

The V call is TRBV4-3, the J call TRBJ1-3, with D tentatively TRBD1 (6 bases). This CDR3 is built from 15 residues. The germline V gene has CDR1 LGHNA and CDR2 YSLEER. The V end was cut by 3 bases, the J end by 2 bases, with 11 bases between. The CDR3, as DNA: TGCGCCAGCAGCCAGGAAGGGGGACCTGGAAACACCATATATTTT. It codes for CASSQEGGPGNTIYF.

The chain links TRBV6-1 to TRBJ1-6; 10 bases are a match to TRBD1. The germline V gene has CDR1 MNHNS and CDR2 SASEGT. The CDR3 consists of 15 residues. The V gene end was trimmed by 1 base and the J gene end by 7 bases; junction bases not matched to a gene: 1. CDR3 region: CASSEGDRGNSPLHF. CDR3 DNA: TGTGCCAGCAGTGAAGGGGACAGGGGAAATTCACCCCTCCACTTT.

This clone was seen only once. V and J are TRBV4-3 and TRBJ2-1; possibly TRBD1 for D (6 bases). The CDR3 consists of 19 residues. The V gene lost 0 bases and the J gene lost 0 bases, with 18 bases spanning the gap. Germline loops: CDR1 LGHNA, CDR2 YSLEER. The CDR3 reads CASSQDLPGTGYSYNEQFF. The DNA of the CDR3 is TGCGCCAGCAGCCAAGATCTCCCGGGAACAGGGTACTCCTACAATGAGCAGTTCTTC.

On this clone: The sample contains more than one DNA sequence encoding this CDR3. CDR3 residues: CASSQAVERGGLPGKFF. As DNA, the CDR3 is TGCGCCAGCAGCCAAGCGGTCGAGCGGGGGGGCCTCCCTGGTAAGTTCTTC. The chain carries TRBV4-1 and TRBJ2-1, with 10 bases matching TRBD2. Per germline, CDR1 MGHRA and CDR2 YSYEKL. V lost 1 base and J lost 14; bases outside the gene matches: 17. The CDR3 has 17 residues.

The chain carries TRBV4-1 and TRBJ1-2, with D perhaps TRBD1 (5 bases). The length of the CDR3 is 15 residues. Germline V gene lookup returns CDR1 MGHRA and CDR2 YSYEKL. V gave up 0 bases and J gave up 10 bases, with 18 bases separating them. CDR3 sequence reads: CASSQDPGRDSPYTF. The CDR3 bases are TGCGCCAGCAGCCAAGATCCCGGCAGGGACTCCCCCTACACCTTC.

This chain links TRBV5-1 with TRBJ2-1, with D tentatively TRBD1 (6 bases). With 7 bases removed from V and 2 bases from J, the gap between germline ends came to 10 bases. CDR1 and CDR2 (germline): SGHRS, YFSETQ. CDR3 length: 13 residues. CDR3 sequence: CASRDTTYNEQFF. The CDR3 region has the DNA TGCGCCAGCCGGGACACCACCTACAATGAGCAGTTCTTC. The variable domain in full, with the rest retrieved from reference TRBV5-1 and TRBJ2-1, is KAGVTQTPRYLIKTRGQQVTLSCSPISGHRSVSWYQQTPGQGLQFLFEYFSETQRNKGNFPGRFSGRQFSNSRSEMNVSTLELGDSALYLCASRDTTYNEQFFGPGTRLTVL.

The chain's CDR3 is CASSGTGGLGGGGYTF. DNA of the CDR3: TGTGCCAGCAGCGGGACAGGCGGTTTGGGTGGGGGTGGCTACACCTTC. The chain recombines TRBV28 with TRBJ1-2, with 8 positions matching TRBD1. This CDR3 region has 16 residues. Germline assignment: CDR1 MDHEN and CDR2 SYDVKM. V dropped 6 bases and J dropped 7; count of bases not matched to a gene: 16.

The chain has TRBV28 and TRBJ1-2, with D unresolved. Germline V gene data show CDR1 as MDHEN and CDR2 as SYDVKM. The CDR3 length is 13 residues. V gave up 6 bases and J gave up 0 bases, with 8 bases separating them. As DNA, the CDR3 is TGTGCCAGCAGCCTTATCTCTAACTATGGCTACACCTTC. Amino acid sequence: CASSLISNYGYTF.

The CDR3, as DNA: TGTGCCAGTAGCTCACGGGGGATGTTCACTGAAGCTTTCTTT. Translated, it gives CASSSRGMFTEAFF. J is TRBJ1-1 and V is TRBV19, with D possibly matching TRBD1 (5 bases). The CDR3 spans 14 residues. Trimming pared 6 bases from V and 4 bases from J, leaving 15 bases between. In germline, CDR1 is LNHDA, CDR2 SQIVND (reference sequence).

The chain recombines TRBV6-5 with TRBJ1-2, with 7 bases matching TRBD1. Germline CDR1 is MNHEY and CDR2 is SVGAGI. The junction had 13 bases not matched to a gene; V was cut back by 10 bases and J by 8 bases. The CDR3 consists of 13 residues. The CDR3 sequence is CATGGGTRWGYTF. In DNA, the CDR3 is TGTGCCACCGGAGGGGGCACCCGGTGGGGCTACACCTTC.

CDR3 region: CASSEADQGSGELFF. The CDR3 DNA sequence: TGTGCCAGCAGTGAAGCCGACCAGGGGAGCGGGGAGCTGTTTTTT. This chain joins TRBV6-1 and TRBJ2-2, with D possibly matching TRBD1 (6 bases). Germline assignment: CDR1 MNHNS and CDR2 SASEGT. V lost 0 bases to trimming and J lost 7 bases, with 12 bases between them. This CDR3 has 15 residues.

This chain links TRBV19 with TRBJ2-7; 12 bases map to TRBD1. V was clipped by 2 bases and J by 3 bases; unmatched bases: 14. Germline loops: CDR1 LNHDA, CDR2 SQIVND (reference sequence). This CDR3 comprises 19 residues. The CDR3 DNA reads as TGTGCCAGTAGTATAAGTGGGACAGGGGGCCTATGGGGCCGCTACGAGCAGTACTTC. Translating it yields CASSISGTGGLWGRYEQYF.

The V call is TRBV4-1, the J call TRBJ1-5; TRBD1 aligns across 7 bases. The CDR3 totals 17 residues. V shed 1 base and J 3 bases; nucleotides not matched to a gene: 9. CDR1 is MGHRA and CDR2 is YSYEKL in the germline V gene. The CDR3 DNA follows: TGCGCCAGCAGCCAAGTGTCCAGGGGGGCTTTCAATCAGCCCCAGCATTTT. It specifies CASSQVSRGAFNQPQHF.

The rearrangement links TRBV7-6 to TRBJ1-1; the D gene is possibly TRBD1 (6 bases). The germline CDR1 and CDR2 sequences are SGHVS and FNYEAQ. Trimming left V 3 bases short and J 5 bases short, with 13 bases between. CDR3 size: 14 residues. Written as DNA, the CDR3 is TGTGCCAGCAGCTTGCAAGGGCAGGGGACTGAAGCTTTCTTT. Translating gives CASSLQGQGTEAFF.